This T cell receptor (beta chain) is from a study of blood T cell repertoires in COVID-19. Sequencing was performed with immunoSEQ multiplex PCR; in TCRdb, only in-frame clones are kept and a portion is missing. The sample lists over 450,000 clones, 85% to 90% occurring once. Germline values: CDR1 LGHDT, CDR2 YNNKEL (reference sequence). The trim removed 4 bases at V and 4 bases at J, leaving 6 bases unmatched. This CDR3 comprises 15 residues. Material: peripheral blood. The source of this sequence is a man between 18 and 29 years old with COVID-19, enrolled during active disease. This chain links TRBV3-1 (or the pseudogene TRBV3-2) with TRBJ1-5, with 8 bases fitting TRBD1. The CDR3 nucleotides read TGTGCCAGCAGCCTCCGACAGGGGTGGAATCAGCCCCAGCATTTT. Its translation is CASSLRQGWNQPQHF.